Below are 28 T cell receptor beta chains sequenced from a single sample in a study of blood T cell repertoires in COVID-19. Measured with immunoSEQ multiplex PCR; TCRdb has only the in-frame clones, and not every one. The repertoire holds more than 90,000 clones, with more than 70% as singletons. Sequencing was carried out using peripheral blood. Source of these receptors: a woman aged 25 to 39 with acute or convalescent COVID-19.

The chain is built from TRBV5-1 and TRBJ1-1; D is unclear. Per germline, CDR1 SGHRS and CDR2 YFSETQ. V was trimmed by 4 bases and J by 1 base, leaving 14 bases between them. CDR3 length equals 15 residues. CDR3 loop: CASSPWGGKNTEAFF. The CDR3 DNA sequence: TGCGCCAGCAGCCCATGGGGAGGGAAGAACACTGAAGCTTTCTTT.

The chain carries TRBV5-6 and TRBJ2-7; perhaps TRBD2 as D (5 bases). Per the germline V gene, CDR1 is SGHDT and CDR2 is YYEEEE. V was shortened by 6 bases and J by 7 bases, with 26 bases between the two germline ends. The CDR3 has 16 residues. In DNA form, the CDR3 reads TGTGCCAGCACCCTTGAAGGTCGGGATCTCCTGAGGGAGCAGTACTTC. This translates into CASTLEGRDLLREQYF.

The rearrangement joins TRBV4-1 to TRBJ2-2; 7 bases are a match to TRBD2. CDR3 size: 14 residues. V shed 0 bases, J shed 6 bases, and the junction held 1 base outside the gene matches. Germline V gene lookup returns CDR1 MGHRA and CDR2 YSYEKL. CDR3 sequence (DNA): TGCGCCAGCAGCCAAGAGGGAGGGTCCGGGGAGCTGTTTTTT. This gives the protein CASSQEGGSGELFF.

The gene calls are TRBV20-1 and TRBJ2-1; TRBD2 aligns across 11 bases. CDR3 length: 14 amino acids. V lost 3 bases and J lost 8; bases outside the gene matches: 6. Germline CDR1 reads DFQATT; CDR2 reads SNEGSKA (reference sequence). The CDR3 DNA reads as TGCAGTGCTAGTTTTAGCGGGGGGGCCGATGAGCAGTTCTTC. Protein product: CSASFSGGADEQFF.

V usage is TRBV27 and J usage is TRBJ1-2; 11 positions agree with TRBD1. CDR1 and CDR2 (germline): MNHEY, SMNVEV (reference sequence). The V and J ends lost 4 bases and 6 bases, in that order; junction bases with no gene match: 10. There are 16 residues in the CDR3. The CDR3 spells CASSSTDRGQVDGYTF. CDR3 nucleotide sequence: TGTGCCAGCAGTTCAACGGACAGGGGGCAAGTAGATGGCTACACCTTC.

J is TRBJ2-1 and V is TRBV5-1; D perhaps matches TRBD2 (6 bases). This CDR3 is built from 15 residues. CDR1 is SGHRS, CDR2 YFSETQ, per germline. V lost 5 bases and J 1 base, leaving 13 bases between the germline ends. This chain's CDR3 is CASRSGGNSYNEQFF. The CDR3, as DNA: TGCGCCAGCAGGTCCGGGGGAAATTCCTACAATGAGCAGTTCTTC. The whole variable domain, remainder taken from reference TRBV5-1 and TRBJ2-1, is KAGVTQTPRYLIKTRGQQVTLSCSPISGHRSVSWYQQTPGQGLQFLFEYFSETQRNKGNFPGRFSGRQFSNSRSEMNVSTLELGDSALYLCASRSGGNSYNEQFFGPGTRLTVL.

The chain combines TRBV28 with TRBJ1-3, with TRBD1 as a possible D gene (5 bases). The CDR3 is 14 residues long. The V end was cut by 7 bases, the J end by 0 bases, with 10 bases between. The germline V gene encodes CDR1 MDHEN and CDR2 SYDVKM. CDR3 loop: CASTWGGSGNTIYF. As DNA, the CDR3 is TGTGCCAGCACCTGGGGGGGCTCTGGAAACACCATATATTTT.

This chain uses TRBV13 with TRBJ1-5; 11 bases line up with TRBD1. V dropped 0 bases and J dropped 6; count of bases not matched to a gene: 1. The CDR3 is 15 residues long. The V gene's germline CDR1 is PRHDT and CDR2 FYEKMQ (reference sequence). In DNA, the CDR3 is TGTGCCAGCAGCTTAGGGGACAGGGGGCCTCAGCCCCAGCATTTT. Translating gives CASSLGDRGPQPQHF.

This clone was seen just once. The J gene is TRBJ1-2, the V gene TRBV5-1; D is possibly TRBD1 (6 bases). CDR1 is SGHRS and CDR2 is YFSETQ in the germline V gene. CDR3 length: 14 amino acids. The V and J ends lost 5 bases and 2 bases respectively, with 13 bases between them. The CDR3 DNA sequence: TGCGCCAGCAGGGGCGTAGGGACAAACTATGGCTACACCTTC. This codes for CASRGVGTNYGYTF.

The rearrangement joins TRBV19 to TRBJ1-5; a weak D match, TRBD1 (6 bases). The CDR3 spans 15 residues. The germline V gene encodes CDR1 LNHDA and CDR2 SQIVND (reference sequence). Trimming shortened V by 6 bases and J by 4 bases, and 16 bases separated the two germline ends. The CDR3 DNA is TGTGCCAGTAGGGACGACAGGACCCTTAATCAGCCCCAGCATTTT. Amino acid sequence: CASRDDRTLNQPQHF. The full variable domain, in which reference TRBV19 and TRBJ1-5 provide the parts outside the CDR3, is DGGITQSPKYLFRKEGQNVTLSCEQNLNHDAMYWYRQDPGQGLRLIYYSQIVNDFQKGDIAEGYSVSREKKESFPLTVTSAQKNPTAFYLCASRDDRTLNQPQHFGDGTRLSIL.

There are a few counts of this clone. This sequence joins TRBV10-2 and TRBJ2-7, with D maybe TRBD1 (5 bases). CDR1 and CDR2 from the germline V gene are WSHSY and SAAADI. The ends were cut back, 5 bases at V and 6 bases at J, with 11 bases in the middle. The CDR3 consists of 12 residues. This CDR3 reads CASSPLGLEQYF. As DNA, the CDR3 is TGCGCCAGCAGTCCCCTGGGGCTCGAGCAGTACTTC.

The gene calls are TRBV14 and TRBJ2-7; no firm D call. Germline V CDR1 and CDR2: SGHDN, FVKESK. The CDR3 sequence is 12 residues long. Between the trimmed V and J ends, which lost 1 base and 2 bases, there was a span of 3 bases. CDR3 bases: TGTGCCAGCAGCCAAGCCACCTACGAGCAGTACTTC. Translation gives CASSQATYEQYF.

This rearrangement joins TRBV11-3 to TRBJ1-4; maybe TRBD1 (6 bases). Trimming removed 5 bases from V and 7 bases from J, with 17 bases in between. Germline CDR1 SGHNT, CDR2 YENEEA. This CDR3 is built from 15 residues. The CDR3 is CASSPREGVAEKLFF. Here the CDR3 DNA reads TGTGCCAGCAGCCCCAGGGAGGGGGTTGCTGAAAAACTGTTTTTT.

This rearrangement joins TRBV15 to TRBJ2-1; 12 nucleotides line up with TRBD2. The CDR3 has 16 residues. The V gene end was trimmed by 5 bases and the J gene end by 7 bases; junction bases not matched to a gene: 9. Germline V gene data show CDR1 as LNHNV and CDR2 as YYDKDF (reference sequence). CDR3 DNA: TGTGCCACCAGCGCACGACTAGCGGGGGAACGTAATGAGCAGTTCTTC. As protein: CATSARLAGERNEQFF.

The rearrangement uses TRBV9 and TRBJ1-1; a weak D match, TRBD1 (5 bases). V dropped 4 bases and J dropped 6 bases, with 19 bases sitting between them. Germline V gene lookup returns CDR1 SGDLS and CDR2 YYNGEE. The CDR3 runs 15 residues. The DNA of the CDR3 is TGTGCCAGCAGCCCCATCTCCAGGGTACTCGCTGAAGCTTTCTTT. Its translation is CASSPISRVLAEAFF.

This chain connects TRBV2 to TRBJ1-5, with 10 bases aligning to TRBD1. The CDR3 runs to 10 residues. Trimming cost V 11 bases and J 15 bases; bases outside gene matches: 7. Per the germline V gene, CDR1 is SNHLY and CDR2 is FYNNEI. In nucleotides, the CDR3 is TGTGCCCGGGGACAGGGGATTTCGCATTTT. This sequence encodes CARGQGISHF.

The chain is built from TRBV7-8 and TRBJ1-1; 7 nucleotides match TRBD1. CDR3 length equals 13 residues. Germline CDR1 reads SGHVS; CDR2 reads FQNEAQ. The CDR3 DNA is TGTACCACCTCAAGGGGGCCGGGCACTGAAGCTTTCTTT. Translating it yields CTTSRGPGTEAFF.

The chain links TRBV7-8 to TRBJ1-1, with 8 bases identical to TRBD1. This CDR3 region has 16 residues. After removal of 3 bases from V and 1 base from J, the junction contained 7 bases not matched to a gene. In germline, CDR1 is SGHVS, CDR2 FQNEAQ. The CDR3 loop reads CASSLFRGLANTEAFF. DNA of the CDR3: TGTGCCAGCAGCTTGTTCAGGGGGCTAGCGAACACTGAAGCTTTCTTT.

This clone showed up just once. The chain has TRBV12-3 or TRBV12-4 and TRBJ2-1; 7 bases align to TRBD1. Trimming cost V 7 bases and J 9 bases; bases outside gene matches: 3. The CDR3 contains 11 residues. The CDR3 sequence: CASKGAGEQFF. CDR3 nucleotides: TGTGCCAGCAAGGGGGCCGGTGAGCAGTTCTTC.

J is TRBJ2-7 and V is TRBV6-2 or TRBV6-3; tentative D call: TRBD2 (5 bases). Trimming cost V 2 bases and J 5 bases, with 13 bases left between them. Germline-derived CDR1 and CDR2 are MNHEY and SVGEGT. The CDR3 runs to 14 residues. The CDR3 DNA sequence: TGTGCCAGCAGTTACACTCGGGGAGCGGACGAGCAGTACTTC. Its protein is CASSYTRGADEQYF.

The chain employs TRBV7-7 and TRBJ2-2, with unresolved D. This CDR3 is built from 13 residues. V was trimmed by 1 base and J by 9 bases, leaving 9 bases between them. Germline CDR1 and CDR2: SSHAT and FNYEAQ (reference sequence). The CDR3 region has the DNA TGTGCCAGCAGCTTAGGAGTAAGCAGGGAGCTGTTTTTT. Amino acid sequence: CASSLGVSRELFF.

V and J are TRBV18 and TRBJ1-2; D possibly corresponds to TRBD1 (6 bases). CDR3 length: 16 amino acids. Trimming removed 3 bases at V and 3 bases at J, with 17 bases between. CDR1 and CDR2 from the germline V gene are KGHSH and LQKENI. The CDR3 loop is CASSPEWGRIDYGYTF. In DNA form, the CDR3 reads TGTGCCAGCTCACCGGAGTGGGGGCGCATCGACTATGGCTACACCTTC.

Comments on this clone: The DNA is left out, because the CDR3 cannot be placed on it with certainty; the CDR3 is given as TCRdb lists it. The genes are TRBV6-1 and TRBJ1-2; the table's D call, TRBD1, was not checked against the DNA. Germline V gene sequence: CDR1 MNHNS, CDR2 SASEGT. The CDR3 sequence runs 17 residues, both termini included. This chain's CDR3 is CASSEVRARGRGYGYTF.

The rearrangement uses TRBV28 and TRBJ2-6; 11 bases are a match to TRBD1. V shed 4 bases and J 4 bases; nucleotides not matched to a gene: 6. The germline CDR1 and CDR2 sequences are MDHEN and SYDVKM. This CDR3 region has 17 residues. In nucleotides, the CDR3 is TGTGCCAGCAGTTCGGGACAGGGGGTGGCAGGGGCCAACGTCCTGACTTTC. This encodes CASSSGQGVAGANVLTF.

The chain employs TRBV5-1 and TRBJ2-3; tentatively, D is TRBD2 (5 bases). V lost 0 bases, J lost 0 bases, and 11 bases lay in between. Germline V gives CDR1 SGHRS, CDR2 YFSETQ. The CDR3 runs to 16 residues. The CDR3 spells CASSLGGLTSTDTQYF. CDR3 coding DNA: TGCGCCAGCAGCTTGGGTGGACTGACTAGCACAGATACGCAGTATTTT.

This clone was recorded only once. The rearrangement links TRBV3-1 (or the pseudogene TRBV3-2) to TRBJ1-2, with D unclear. Germline values: CDR1 LGHDT, CDR2 YNNKEL (reference sequence). Trimming pared 3 bases from V and 1 base from J, leaving 6 bases between. The CDR3 covers 13 residues. CDR3 amino acids: CASSQYGNYGYTF. The CDR3 DNA is TGTGCCAGCAGCCAGTACGGTAACTATGGCTACACCTTC.

The V gene is TRBV3-1 (or the pseudogene TRBV3-2), the J gene TRBJ2-1, with 8 bases matching TRBD2. Germline-derived CDR1 and CDR2 are LGHDT and YNNKEL (reference sequence). The CDR3 has 13 amino acids. V was clipped by 5 bases and J by 7 bases; unmatched bases: 4. CDR3 coding DNA: TGTGCCAGCAGCAACTTAGCGGGGAATGAGCAGTTCTTC. Amino acid sequence: CASSNLAGNEQFF.

This rearrangement joins TRBV16 to TRBJ1-1, with D possibly being TRBD1 (6 bases). Germline V gene data show CDR1 as KGHSY and CDR2 as FQNENV. Trimming removed 4 bases from V and 3 bases from J, with 15 bases in between. CDR3 length equals 15 residues. CDR3 loop: CASSPRYPGDTEAFF. DNA for the CDR3: TGTGCCAGCAGCCCACGGTACCCAGGGGACACTGAAGCTTTCTTT.